The 27 T cell receptor beta chains reported below all come from one sample, sequenced in a study of CD8+ T cells in alopecia areata. Treatment defined: oral pan-JAK inhibitor, 5-10 mg twice daily. cDNA reverse transcribed from extracted RNA served as the sequencing template. Method: immunoSEQ multiplex PCR; TCRdb's copy keeps in-frame clones and lacks some. The sample includes about 180,000 clones, 40% to 65% seen only once; the top ten take 10% to 13%. The source was CD8+ T cells sorted from blood, collected at week 24, from a patient treated with tofacitinib. The receptor source for this set is a human donor with alopecia areata.

This clone was recorded a few times. The V and J genes are TRBV25-1 and TRBJ1-2, with D unresolved. V lost 2 bases to trimming and J lost 3 bases, with 7 bases between them. This CDR3 is 13 amino acids long. Germline V gene lookup returns CDR1 MGHDK and CDR2 SYGVNS. DNA of the CDR3: TGTGCCAGCAGTGAAGTCAGCCACTATGGCTACACCTTC. Translation gives CASSEVSHYGYTF.

The chain employs TRBV30 and TRBJ2-1; D remains unclear. CDR1 GTSNPN and CDR2 SVGIG come from the germline V gene (reference sequence). V was pared by 1 base and J by 6 bases, with 7 bases between. CDR3 length: 12 residues. CDR3 DNA sequence: TGTGCCTGGAGTGCCAGTATCAATGAGCAGTTCTTC. This translates into CAWSASINEQFF.

This chain connects TRBV29-1 to TRBJ2-6, with D perhaps TRBD1 (5 bases). The germline CDR1 and CDR2 sequences are SQVTM and ANQGSEA. The CDR3 covers 15 residues. Trimming took 7 bases from V and 0 from J, leaving 13 bases between them. CDR3 sequence (DNA): TGCAGCGCCCGCCTGCAGGGCTCTGGGGCCAACGTCCTGACTTTC. It is translated as CSARLQGSGANVLTF. Complete variable domain (other parts from reference TRBV29-1 and TRBJ2-6): SAVISQKPSRDICQRGTSLTIQCQVDSQVTMMFWYRQQPGQSLTLIATANQGSEATYESGFVIDKFPISRPNLTFSTLTVSNMSPEDSSIYLCSARLQGSGANVLTFGAGSRLTVL.

The rearrangement links TRBV6-5 to TRBJ1-2; 9 bases match TRBD1. This CDR3 contains 14 residues. Per the germline V gene, CDR1 is MNHEY and CDR2 is SVGAGI. V lost 6 bases and J lost 4; bases outside the gene matches: 6. This CDR3 reads CASRIGTGLYGYTF. The DNA of the CDR3 is TGTGCCAGCAGAATCGGGACAGGGCTCTATGGCTACACCTTC.

The chain couples TRBV19 to TRBJ1-5; unclear D gene. V was trimmed by 3 bases and J by 7 bases, leaving 7 bases between them. CDR1 is LNHDA and CDR2 is SQIVND in the germline V gene (reference sequence). The CDR3 length is 12 residues. The DNA for the CDR3 is TGTGCCAGTAGTATGGGAGGGCAGCCCCAGCATTTT. Amino acids: CASSMGGQPQHF.

This chain joins TRBV5-6 and TRBJ2-5, with 12 bases matching TRBD1. J gave up 6 bases and V 3 bases, and 6 bases lay outside the gene matches. Germline assignment: CDR1 SGHDT and CDR2 YYEEEE. This CDR3 is built from 15 residues. This chain's CDR3 is CASSYGTGGAKTQYF. DNA for the CDR3: TGTGCCAGCAGCTACGGGACAGGGGGCGCGAAGACCCAGTACTTC.

The V and J genes are TRBV29-1 and TRBJ2-2; tentatively, D is TRBD2 (5 bases). Germline V gene sequence: CDR1 SQVTM, CDR2 ANQGSEA. Trimming cost V 6 bases and J 0 bases, with 11 bases left between them. This CDR3 is built from 14 residues. The CDR3 DNA reads as TGCAGCGTCCCATACGGGGCGAACACCGGGGAGCTGTTTTTT. Translation gives CSVPYGANTGELFF.

The chain carries TRBV30 and TRBJ1-2; 9 nucleotides line up with TRBD1. The CDR3 totals 15 residues. V shed 1 base and J 5 bases; nucleotides not matched to a gene: 8. In germline, CDR1 is GTSNPN, CDR2 SVGIG (reference sequence). This CDR3 reads CAWSATGTGIYGYTF. The CDR3 DNA is TGTGCCTGGAGTGCTACCGGGACAGGGATATATGGCTACACCTTC.

The V and J genes are TRBV6-1 and TRBJ2-3, with 8 bases aligning to TRBD1. Unmatched junction bases numbered 9, after V lost 6 bases and J lost 4 bases. The CDR3 contains 15 residues. Per germline, CDR1 MNHNS and CDR2 SASEGT. The CDR3 spells CASSPGTGGSDTQYF. The CDR3 DNA is TGTGCCAGCAGCCCCGGGACAGGCGGATCAGATACGCAGTATTTT.

This chain joins TRBV7-9 and TRBJ2-1, with TRBD2 matching 10 bases. Germline V gene lookup returns CDR1 SEHNR and CDR2 FQNEAQ (reference sequence). This CDR3 has 15 amino acids. With V trimmed by 5 bases and J by 8 bases, 9 bases remained unmatched. The CDR3 DNA reads as TGTGCCAGCAGCCCAACTAGCGGGGTTGGGGATGAGCAGTTCTTC. It is translated as CASSPTSGVGDEQFF.

This clone was found a few times. The chain recombines TRBV6-5 with TRBJ2-7, with unresolved D. CDR3 size: 15 residues. The V gene's germline CDR1 is MNHEY and CDR2 SVGAGI. V shed 6 bases and J shed 5 bases, with 20 bases lying between them. The CDR3 DNA is TGTGCCAGCAGATTCGAGCGTAGTTCCTTTAACGAGCAGTACTTC. The encoded protein is CASRFERSSFNEQYF.

The chain employs TRBV19 and TRBJ1-2; possible D gene TRBD1, 5 bases. The CDR3 has 10 amino acids. Trimming removed 8 bases from V and 8 bases from J, with 9 bases in between. CDR1 and CDR2 from the germline V gene are LNHDA and SQIVND (reference sequence). CDR3 in amino acids: CASQGEGYTF. The CDR3 DNA is TGTGCCAGTCAGGGAGAAGGCTACACCTTC.

J is TRBJ2-1 and V is TRBV4-3; no firm D call. Germline CDR1 and CDR2: LGHNA and YSLEER. V was clipped by 0 bases and J by 2 bases, with 5 bases between them. CDR3 size: 14 residues. CDR3 nucleotide sequence: TGCGCCAGCAGCCAAGACAGCCCCTACAATGAGCAGTTCTTC. Its protein is CASSQDSPYNEQFF.

This clone appeared a few times. V usage is TRBV10-2 and J usage is TRBJ2-3, with a weak D call TRBD1 (5 bases). CDR3 length: 14 amino acids. Trimming took off 2 bases at V and 3 bases at J, with 9 bases between the two ends. Per the germline V gene, CDR1 is WSHSY and CDR2 is SAAADI. The CDR3 region is CASSERGSTDTQYF. The CDR3, as DNA: TGCGCCAGCAGTGAGAGGGGTTCGACAGATACGCAGTATTTT.

This clone came up a few times. V is TRBV29-1 and J is TRBJ2-1; possibly TRBD1 or TRBD2 for D (5 bases each). The ends were cut back, 5 bases at V and 3 bases at J, with 14 bases in the middle. There are 14 residues in the CDR3. Looked up from germline, CDR1 is SQVTM and CDR2 is ANQGSEA. In DNA form, the CDR3 reads TGCAGCGTTCTTGGTACTGGGGGCTACAATGAGCAGTTCTTC. Residues: CSVLGTGGYNEQFF.

The gene calls are TRBV30 and TRBJ1-6, with D uncertain. V was clipped by 7 bases and J by 4 bases, with 8 bases between them. The CDR3 covers 12 residues. Germline V CDR1 and CDR2: GTSNPN, SVGIG (reference sequence). The CDR3 sequence: CASGDYNSPLHF. Written as DNA, the CDR3 is TGTGCCTCGGGAGATTATAATTCACCCCTCCACTTT.

Only a few counts were recorded for this clone. This sequence joins TRBV19 and TRBJ1-1, with D uncertain. V was pared by 5 bases and J by 4 bases, with 11 bases between. Germline CDR1 and CDR2: LNHDA and SQIVND (reference sequence). The CDR3 sequence is 13 residues long. CDR3 sequence (DNA): TGTGCCAGTAGTTATATGGAGAGCACTGAAGCTTTCTTT. This sequence encodes CASSYMESTEAFF.

In DNA, the CDR3 is TGTGCCAGCAGCGTAGAACTAGCGGGAGCTCGGGAGCAGTTCTTC. Amino acid sequence: CASSVELAGAREQFF. This chain joins TRBV9 and TRBJ2-1; TRBD2 aligns across 11 bases. The V gene end was trimmed by 0 bases and the J gene end by 10 bases; junction bases not matched to a gene: 6. The CDR3 spans 15 residues. Germline-derived CDR1 and CDR2 are SGDLS and YYNGEE.

This sequence joins TRBV10-3 and TRBJ1-2; weak D call: TRBD1 (6 bases). This CDR3 comprises 15 residues. Germline V CDR1 and CDR2: ENHRY, SYGVKD. Trimming took off 6 bases at V and 8 bases at J, with 22 bases between the two ends. This CDR3 is CAIRMMDSLTVGYTF. DNA for the CDR3: TGTGCCATCAGGATGATGGACAGTTTAACAGTCGGCTACACCTTC.

The chain couples TRBV9 to TRBJ2-7; possibly TRBD1 for D (6 bases). Trimming cost V 0 bases and J 2 bases, with 9 bases left between them. This CDR3 spans 14 amino acids. Looked up from germline, CDR1 is SGDLS and CDR2 is YYNGEE. The CDR3 reads CASSVDPGAYEQYF. The CDR3 bases are TGTGCCAGCAGCGTAGATCCAGGGGCCTACGAGCAGTACTTC. The complete variable domain, with remaining parts taken from reference TRBV9 and TRBJ2-7, reads DSGVTQTPKHLITATGQRVTLRCSPRSGDLSVYWYQQSLDQGLQFLIQYYNGEERAKGNILERFSAQQFPDLHSELNLSSLELGDSALYFCASSVDPGAYEQYFGPGTRLTVT.

This clone came up a few times. CDR3 sequence reads: CASSFWTEQETQYF. The CDR3 DNA follows: TGCGCCAGCAGCTTTTGGACGGAACAAGAGACCCAGTACTTC. The rearrangement joins TRBV5-1 to TRBJ2-5; D uncertain. Deletions cut 2 bases from V and 2 bases from J, with 10 bases between. Per the germline V gene, CDR1 is SGHRS and CDR2 is YFSETQ. This CDR3 comprises 14 residues.

The V and J genes are TRBV10-2 and TRBJ2-5, with TRBD1 as a possible D gene (5 bases). Trimming took 0 bases from V and 2 from J, leaving 10 bases between them. Germline assignment: CDR1 WSHSY and CDR2 SAAADI. The CDR3 is 15 amino acids. The CDR3: CASSESVDRQETQYF. CDR3 sequence (DNA): TGCGCCAGCAGTGAGTCTGTCGACAGACAAGAGACCCAGTACTTC.

The gene calls are TRBV2 and TRBJ2-5; possible D gene TRBD2, 5 bases. The CDR3 has 15 amino acids. V dropped 8 bases and J dropped 0 bases, with 16 bases sitting between them. Germline V CDR1 and CDR2: SNHLY, FYNNEI. The CDR3 sequence: CASEGGQSYQETQYF. CDR3 coding DNA: TGTGCCAGCGAGGGTGGGCAGAGTTACCAAGAGACCCAGTACTTC.

For this clone: A read error may account for a junction end that differs from germline. The chain combines TRBV4-3 with TRBJ1-1; 7 nucleotides align to TRBD1. The germline V gene has CDR1 LGHNA and CDR2 YSLEER. The CDR3 runs to 14 residues. DNA of the CDR3: TGCGCCAGCAGCCGAGGATCTGAGGGGGCTGAAGCCTTCTTT. Amino acid sequence: CASSRGSEGAEAFF.

This clone was picked up a small number of times. Relative to the germline gene, one junction end is altered; a read error may explain this. The CDR3 nucleotides read TGCAGCGCTGAAACTAATGAGCAGTTCTTC. It translates to CSAETNEQFF. The gene calls are TRBV29-1 and TRBJ2-1; no firm D call. Germline CDR1 reads SQVTM; CDR2 reads ANQGSEA. The CDR3 is 10 amino acids.

The chain couples TRBV28 to TRBJ2-7, with TRBD1 identical over 7 bases. CDR3 length: 13 residues. Germline V CDR1 and CDR2: MDHEN, SYDVKM. Trimming at V came to 5 bases and at J to 4 bases, leaving 5 bases not matched to a gene. CDR3 in DNA: TGTGCCAGCAGTCGAGGACAGGCTTACGAGCAGTACTTC. This translates into CASSRGQAYEQYF.

The chain employs TRBV30 and TRBJ1-1; D not resolved. The ends were cut back, 4 bases at V and 0 bases at J, with 12 bases in the middle. The CDR3 sequence is 14 residues long. Germline V gives CDR1 GTSNPN, CDR2 SVGIG (reference sequence). The CDR3, as DNA: TGTGCCTGGACACGTACTCTGATGAACACTGAAGCTTTCTTT. Protein product: CAWTRTLMNTEAFF.